The 31 T cell receptor beta chains below were found in one sample sequenced in a study of control samples from healthy donors and cancer patients (dated by TCRdb to 2018 to 2020). Receptor amplification or capture employed the immunoSEQ multiplex PCR assay. TCRdb mirrors the immuneACCESS table, restricted to in-frame sequences. Some clones are absent from its copies; in checked studies, under half trace to an unresolved V gene, and the reason for the others is unknown. In all, the sample holds 130,000 to 150,000 clones, and approximately 91% of those were seen once. Together, the top ten hold roughly 3.1% of the sample. The sequenced sample consisted of blood. The receptors derive from a man aged 25-45 years in good health.

The rearrangement uses TRBV19 and TRBJ2-1, with 9 bases identical to TRBD1. Germline loops: CDR1 LNHDA, CDR2 SQIVND (reference sequence). Losses at the gene ends were 6 bases for V and 5 bases for J; bases not matched to a gene: 5. The CDR3 totals 14 residues. CDR3 in amino acids: CASSWGQGNNEQFF. The CDR3 DNA follows: TGTGCCAGTAGCTGGGGACAGGGCAACAATGAGCAGTTCTTC.

The chain links TRBV6-5 to TRBJ2-2, with 8 bases that match TRBD1. In germline, CDR1 is MNHEY, CDR2 SVGAGI. This CDR3 comprises 15 residues. V dropped 10 bases and J dropped 5; count of bases not matched to a gene: 12. The CDR3 DNA reads TGTGCCATCGGAGGACAGGGAGGATGGACCGGGGAGCTGTTTTTT. Its translation is CAIGGQGGWTGELFF.

Here the CDR3 reads CASSQENRGQDIQYF. The CDR3 bases are TGTGCCAGCAGCCAAGAAAACCGGGGGCAGGACATTCAGTACTTC. The V and J genes are TRBV4-2 and TRBJ2-4, with D possibly being TRBD1 or TRBD2 (6 bases each). Deletions cut 0 bases from V and 8 bases from J, with 14 bases between. The germline V gene encodes CDR1 LGHNA and CDR2 YNFKEQ. The CDR3 loop spans 15 amino acids.

This clone was seen a handful of times. The chain couples TRBV7-6 to TRBJ2-7; 12 positions match TRBD2. The V gene end was trimmed by 4 bases and the J gene end by 2 bases; junction bases not matched to a gene: 6. This CDR3 is 16 amino acids long. The germline CDR1 and CDR2 sequences are SGHVS and FNYEAQ. The CDR3 protein is CASSSSTSGGPYEQYF. As DNA, the CDR3 is TGTGCCAGCAGCTCCTCGACTAGCGGGGGCCCCTACGAGCAGTACTTC.

The rearrangement uses TRBV5-4 and TRBJ1-5, with D possibly being TRBD1 (5 bases). This CDR3 is 13 amino acids long. Trimming took 4 bases from V and 4 from J, leaving 9 bases between them. Germline CDR1 SGHNT, CDR2 YYREEE (reference sequence). CDR3 in DNA: TGTGCCAGCAGCCGGACACCTAATCAGCCCCAGCATTTT. It encodes CASSRTPNQPQHF. Drawing the rest from reference TRBV5-4 and TRBJ1-5, the complete variable domain is ETGVTQSPTHLIKTRGQQVTLRCSSQSGHNTVSWYQQALGQGPQFIFQYYREEENGRGNFPPRFSGLQFPNYSSELNVNALELDDSALYLCASSRTPNQPQHFGDGTRLSIL.

This chain connects TRBV28 to TRBJ1-2; D unresolved. Germline CDR1 and CDR2: MDHEN and SYDVKM. Trimming removed 8 bases from V and 0 bases from J, with 7 bases in between. This CDR3 contains 12 residues. The CDR3 coding sequence is TGTGCCAGCGAGGGAGCTAACTATGGCTACACCTTC. It yields the protein CASEGANYGYTF.

The V gene is TRBV19, the J gene TRBJ2-4; TRBD1 agrees at 8 bases. Germline trimming cut 5 bases from V and 3 bases from J; bases unmatched to any gene: 6. Germline CDR1 reads LNHDA; CDR2 reads SQIVND (reference sequence). This CDR3 spans 15 amino acids. The CDR3 DNA reads TGTGCCAGTAGTGCCGGACAGGGAGTCAAAAACATTCAGTACTTC. Protein: CASSAGQGVKNIQYF.

The chain carries TRBV30 and TRBJ2-3, with 14 bases lining up with TRBD2. The J segment lost 11 bases and the V segment lost 5 bases, leaving 6 bases of the junction unmatched. Germline CDR1 GTSNPN, CDR2 SVGIG (reference sequence). The CDR3 length is 13 residues. DNA for the CDR3: TGTGCCTGGGGACTAGCGGGGGGTTCAATGCAGTATTTT. This gives the protein CAWGLAGGSMQYF.

This clone has just one count. The CDR3 region has the DNA TGCGCCAGCACTCAGCGGGGGGGCACAGATACGCAGTATTTT. This sequence encodes CASTQRGGTDTQYF. The rearrangement uses TRBV5-1 and TRBJ2-3, with 9 positions matching TRBD2. The ends lost 6 bases at V and 1 base at J; junction bases unmatched: 3. This CDR3 contains 14 residues. Germline loops: CDR1 SGHRS, CDR2 YFSETQ.

The genes are TRBV11-3 and TRBJ2-2; D is perhaps TRBD1 or TRBD2 (5 bases each). From germline, CDR1 is SGHNT and CDR2 YENEEA. V lost 1 base and J 4 bases, leaving 10 bases between the germline ends. The CDR3 is made up of 15 amino acids. Written as DNA, the CDR3 is TGTGCCAGCAGCTTAGTTGTGGGGACCACCGGGGAGCTGTTTTTT. Translation gives CASSLVVGTTGELFF.

The gene calls are TRBV13 and TRBJ1-1, with no clear D. Germline CDR1 and CDR2: PRHDT and FYEKMQ (reference sequence). This CDR3 contains 14 residues. With 5 bases removed from V and 5 bases from J, the gap between germline ends came to 15 bases. CDR3 bases: TGTGCCAGCAGCCTCCGGGAGCGCAGGACTGAAGCTTTCTTT. Translated: CASSLRERRTEAFF.

This chain connects TRBV12-1 to TRBJ1-1; the DNA was not compared with TRBD1, the D call given in the table. TRBV12-1 is shown as a pseudogene. The CDR3 totals 14 residues. The CDR3 sequence is CASSRRGSGPEAFF. The DNA of the CDR3 is TGTGCCAGCAGCCGCAGGGGGTCGGGCCCTGAAGCTTTCTTT.

V is TRBV5-4 and J is TRBJ1-2; possibly TRBD1 for D (5 bases). CDR1 is SGHNT, CDR2 YYREEE, per germline (reference sequence). The germline V and J ends were trimmed by 0 bases and 5 bases, with 14 bases remaining between them. CDR3 length equals 15 residues. The CDR3 is CASSLVIDSAYGYTF. CDR3 DNA: TGTGCCAGCAGCTTGGTGATAGACAGTGCATATGGCTACACCTTC.

The chain is built from TRBV6-5 and TRBJ1-4; no clear D gene. The CDR3 consists of 13 residues. The germline V gene has CDR1 MNHEY and CDR2 SVGAGI. Trimming took 4 bases from V and 8 from J, leaving 11 bases between them. CDR3 in DNA: TGTGCCAGCAGTTCGGGAGGATGGGAAAAACTGTTTTTT. Translation: CASSSGGWEKLFF.

The chain combines TRBV5-1 with TRBJ2-7; tentatively, D is TRBD1 (6 bases). Germline CDR1 SGHRS, CDR2 YFSETQ. The V end lost 4 bases, the J end lost 1 base, and 15 bases lay between the germline ends. The CDR3 is 15 residues long. The CDR3 loop reads CASSRTWDTSYEQYF. The CDR3 region has the DNA TGCGCCAGCAGCCGAACCTGGGACACTTCCTACGAGCAGTACTTC.

The CDR3 DNA is TGCGCCAGCAGTGAGTCTCGGACAGGGGTCGGCTACACCTTC. Translated: CASSESRTGVGYTF. This chain joins TRBV10-2 and TRBJ1-2, with 9 bases that match TRBD1. The CDR3 consists of 14 residues. The germline V gene has CDR1 WSHSY and CDR2 SAAADI. Trimming took 0 bases from V and 8 from J; bases not matched to a gene: 4.

This rearrangement joins TRBV11-1 to TRBJ2-7; maybe TRBD1 (6 bases). Germline V gene lookup returns CDR1 SGHAT and CDR2 FQDESV (reference sequence). The CDR3 is 14 amino acids. The V end lost 5 bases, the J end lost 3 bases, and 14 bases lay between the germline ends. The DNA of the CDR3 is TGTGCCAGCAGCCGACTCACAGGGTTCTACGAGCAGTACTTC. Translated: CASSRLTGFYEQYF.

V is TRBV28 and J is TRBJ1-5; D gene uncertain. This CDR3 contains 12 residues. Germline CDR1 reads MDHEN; CDR2 reads SYDVKM. Trimming pared 6 bases from V and 5 bases from J, leaving 8 bases between. In DNA form, the CDR3 reads TGTGCCAGCAGCTCCAGATATCAGCCCCAGCATTTT. It codes for CASSSRYQPQHF. Combining the CDR3 with reference TRBV28 and TRBJ1-5 gives the whole variable domain DVKVTQSSRYLVKRTGEKVFLECVQDMDHENMFWYRQDPGLGLRLIYFSYDVKMKEKGDIPEGYSVSREKKERFSLILESASTNQTSMYLCASSSRYQPQHFGDGTRLSIL.

The chain has TRBV7-9 and TRBJ2-7, with D possibly matching TRBD2 (6 bases). Trimming removed 5 bases at V and 2 bases at J, with 13 bases between. The V gene's germline CDR1 is SEHNR and CDR2 FQNEAQ (reference sequence). This CDR3 is 14 amino acids long. The CDR3 sequence: CASSPPAGPYEQYF. In DNA, the CDR3 is TGTGCCAGCAGCCCTCCCGCGGGGCCCTACGAGCAGTACTTC. Variable domain in full (rest from reference TRBV7-9 and TRBJ2-7): DTGVSQNPRHKITKRGQNVTFRCDPISEHNRLYWYRQTLGQGPEFLTYFQNEAQLEKSRLLSDRFSAERPKGSFSTLEIQRTEQGDSAMYLCASSPPAGPYEQYFGPGTRLTVT.

In its sample, this clone was seen once. The chain is built from TRBV18 and TRBJ1-1; 7 bases are shared with TRBD1. There are 14 residues in the CDR3. Germline trimming cut 2 bases from V and 5 bases from J; bases unmatched to any gene: 5. The germline V gene has CDR1 KGHSH and CDR2 LQKENI. The CDR3 reads CASSPKGADTEAFF. CDR3 in DNA: TGTGCCAGCTCACCAAAGGGGGCCGATACTGAAGCTTTCTTT.

In its sample, this clone was seen a few times. V usage is TRBV5-1 and J usage is TRBJ2-1, with D maybe TRBD1 (6 bases). Trimming took off 0 bases at V and 7 bases at J, with 17 bases between the two ends. The germline CDR1 and CDR2 sequences are SGHRS and YFSETQ. The CDR3 runs to 16 residues. The CDR3 spells CASSLAPTGNLNEQFF. The CDR3 DNA is TGCGCCAGCAGCTTGGCCCCCACAGGGAATCTAAATGAGCAGTTCTTC.

This clone was observed once. The genes are TRBV27 and TRBJ2-1, with D possibly matching TRBD2 (5 bases). The CDR3 runs 13 residues. CDR1 is MNHEY, CDR2 SMNVEV, per germline (reference sequence). The V and J ends lost 4 bases and 5 bases respectively, with 9 bases between them. The CDR3 bases are TGTGCCAGCAGTTCTGGACTCCACAATGAGCAGTTCTTC. Protein product: CASSSGLHNEQFF.

The chain has TRBV3-1 (or the pseudogene TRBV3-2) and TRBJ1-4; 7 bases agree with TRBD1. V shed 4 bases and J 7 bases; nucleotides not matched to a gene: 9. Germline CDR1 and CDR2: LGHDT and YNNKEL (reference sequence). CDR3 length: 15 residues. In nucleotides, the CDR3 is TGTGCCAGCAGCCGCACCCCAGGGGGGGGTGAAAAACTGTTTTTT. This encodes CASSRTPGGGEKLFF.

The rearrangement joins TRBV30 to TRBJ1-6, with 9 bases fitting TRBD1. Per germline, CDR1 GTSNPN and CDR2 SVGIG (reference sequence). V was pared by 0 bases and J by 2 bases, with 2 bases of the junction left unmatched. The CDR3 is made up of 16 amino acids. CDR3 coding DNA: TGTGCCTGGAGTGTACAGGGGGCAACCTATAATTCACCCCTCCACTTT. Amino acids: CAWSVQGATYNSPLHF. The whole variable domain, filled in from reference TRBV30 and TRBJ1-6, reads SQTIHQWPATLVQPVGSPLSLECTVEGTSNPNLYWYRQAAGRGLQLLFYSVGIGQISSEVPQNLSASRPQDRQFILSSKKLLLSDSGFYLCAWSVQGATYNSPLHFGNGTRLTVT.

V is TRBV10-2 and J is TRBJ2-4; possibly TRBD1 for D (5 bases). The CDR3 length is 15 residues. Trimming stripped 7 bases from V and 1 base from J, with 14 bases between. Germline V gives CDR1 WSHSY, CDR2 SAAADI. CDR3 nucleotides: TGCGCCAGCATCCCAGGGTTGGCGGCCAAAAACATTCAGTACTTC. Residues: CASIPGLAAKNIQYF.

The chain carries TRBV5-1 and TRBJ2-4; 10 nucleotides match TRBD1. The junction had 2 bases not matched to a gene; V was cut back by 0 bases and J by 8 bases. The CDR3 spans 14 residues. Germline V gene data show CDR1 as SGHRS and CDR2 as YFSETQ. This CDR3 is CASSLVDRGDIQYF. CDR3 bases: TGCGCCAGCAGCTTGGTGGACAGGGGGGACATTCAGTACTTC. Full variable domain (rest looked up from reference TRBV5-1 and TRBJ2-4): KAGVTQTPRYLIKTRGQQVTLSCSPISGHRSVSWYQQTPGQGLQFLFEYFSETQRNKGNFPGRFSGRQFSNSRSEMNVSTLELGDSALYLCASSLVDRGDIQYFGAGTRLSVL.

The J gene is TRBJ2-3, the V gene TRBV7-9; D is uncertain. CDR1 is SEHNR, CDR2 FQNEAQ, per germline (reference sequence). V lost 2 bases and J lost 0, with 12 bases in between. The CDR3 is 16 residues long. The DNA for the CDR3 is TGTGCCAGCAGCTTATTGGCCGGACCTAGCACAGATACGCAGTATTTT. Amino acid sequence: CASSLLAGPSTDTQYF.

CDR3 loop: CASSFSGYEQYF. The CDR3 bases are TGTGCCAGCAGCTTCAGCGGCTACGAGCAGTACTTC. V usage is TRBV7-8 and J usage is TRBJ2-7; possibly TRBD2 for D (5 bases). Trimming left V 3 bases short and J 3 bases short, with 6 bases between. This CDR3 has 12 amino acids. Germline CDR1 SGHVS, CDR2 FQNEAQ. Full variable domain (missing parts from reference TRBV7-8 and TRBJ2-7): GAGVSQSPRYKVAKRGQDVALRCDPISGHVSLFWYQQALGQGPEFLTYFQNEAQLDKSGLPSDRFFAERPEGSVSTLKIQRTQQEDSAVYLCASSFSGYEQYFGPGTRLTVT.

The chain carries TRBV10-1 and TRBJ2-3, with 8 bases aligning to TRBD2. V trimming: 6 bases; J trimming: 5 bases; junction bases outside the gene matches: 10. CDR1 is WNHNN and CDR2 is SYGVQD in the germline V gene (reference sequence). The CDR3 runs 15 residues. The CDR3 sequence: CASSDRAGGVDTQYF. CDR3 bases: TGCGCCAGCAGCGACCGGGCCGGGGGGGTAGATACGCAGTATTTT.

The chain joins TRBV7-2 to TRBJ1-6; 12 nucleotides align to TRBD1. The germline V gene encodes CDR1 SGHTA and CDR2 FQGNSA. With V trimmed by 4 bases and J by 6 bases, 10 bases remained unmatched. The CDR3 totals 18 residues. This chain's CDR3 is CASSYFGGQGAVNSPLHF. In DNA form, the CDR3 reads TGTGCCAGCAGCTACTTTGGGGGACAGGGGGCGGTTAATTCACCCCTCCACTTT.

V gene TRBV9 combines with J gene TRBJ1-3; D is possibly TRBD1 (5 bases). The CDR3 is made up of 14 amino acids. CDR1 is SGDLS and CDR2 is YYNGEE in the germline V gene. The V gene lost 4 bases and the J gene lost 2 bases, with 10 bases spanning the gap. The CDR3 protein is CASSPRGTGNTIYF. For the CDR3, the DNA is TGTGCCAGCAGCCCTCGGGGGACTGGAAACACCATATATTTT.